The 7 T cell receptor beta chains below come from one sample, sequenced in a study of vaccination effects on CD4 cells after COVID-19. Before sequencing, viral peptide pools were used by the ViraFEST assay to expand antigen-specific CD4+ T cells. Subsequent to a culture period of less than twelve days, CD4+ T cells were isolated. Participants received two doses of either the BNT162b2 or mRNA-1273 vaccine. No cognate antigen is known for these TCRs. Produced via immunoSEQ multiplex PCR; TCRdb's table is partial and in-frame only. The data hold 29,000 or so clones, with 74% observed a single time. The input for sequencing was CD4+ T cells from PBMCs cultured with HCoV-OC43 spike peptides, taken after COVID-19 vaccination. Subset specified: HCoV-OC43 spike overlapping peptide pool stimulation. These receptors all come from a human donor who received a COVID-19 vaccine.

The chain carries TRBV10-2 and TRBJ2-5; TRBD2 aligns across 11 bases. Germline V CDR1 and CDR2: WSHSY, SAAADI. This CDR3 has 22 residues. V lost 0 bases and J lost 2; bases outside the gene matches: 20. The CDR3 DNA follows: TGCGCCAGCAGTGAGTCGAGACCCCTAGACTGGCTAGCGGGGGGATATCAAGAGACCCAGTACTTC. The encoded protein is CASSESRPLDWLAGGYQETQYF.

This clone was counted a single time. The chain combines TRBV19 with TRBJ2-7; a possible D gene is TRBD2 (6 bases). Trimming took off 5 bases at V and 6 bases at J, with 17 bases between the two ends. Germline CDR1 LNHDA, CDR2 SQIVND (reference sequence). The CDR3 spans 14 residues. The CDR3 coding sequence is TGTGCCAGTAGTGGTGGGACTTTTGCCGTCGAGCAGTACTTC. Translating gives CASSGGTFAVEQYF.

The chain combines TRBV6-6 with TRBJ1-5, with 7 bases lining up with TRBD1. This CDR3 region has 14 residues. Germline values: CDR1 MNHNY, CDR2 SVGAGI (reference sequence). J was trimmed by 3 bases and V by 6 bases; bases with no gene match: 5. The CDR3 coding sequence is TGTGCCAGCAGCAGGACAGGCCTCAATCAGCCCCAGCATTTT. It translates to CASSRTGLNQPQHF.

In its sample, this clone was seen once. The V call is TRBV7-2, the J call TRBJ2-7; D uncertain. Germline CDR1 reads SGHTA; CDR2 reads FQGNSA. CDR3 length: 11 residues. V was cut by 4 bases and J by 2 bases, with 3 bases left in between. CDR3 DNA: TGTGCCAGCAGCTCTGCCTACGAGCAGTACTTC. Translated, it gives CASSSAYEQYF. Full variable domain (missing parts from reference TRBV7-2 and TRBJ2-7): GAGVSQSPSNKVTEKGKDVELRCDPISGHTALYWYRQSLGQGLEFLIYFQGNSAPDKSGLPSDRFSAERTGGSVSTLTIQRTQQEDSAVYLCASSSAYEQYFGPGTRLTVT.

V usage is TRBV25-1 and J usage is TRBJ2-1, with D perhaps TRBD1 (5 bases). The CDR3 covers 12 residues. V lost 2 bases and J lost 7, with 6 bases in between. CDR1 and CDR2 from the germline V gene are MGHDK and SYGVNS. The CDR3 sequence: CASSEQGNEQFF. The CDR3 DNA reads TGTGCCAGCAGTGAACAGGGAAATGAGCAGTTCTTC.

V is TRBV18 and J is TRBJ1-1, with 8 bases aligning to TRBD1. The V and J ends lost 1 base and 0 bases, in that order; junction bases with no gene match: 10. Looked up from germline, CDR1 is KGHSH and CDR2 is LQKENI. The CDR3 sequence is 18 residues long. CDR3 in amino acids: CASSPQGQGASLNTEAFF. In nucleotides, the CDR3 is TGTGCCAGCTCACCACAGGGTCAGGGGGCGTCACTGAACACTGAAGCTTTCTTT.

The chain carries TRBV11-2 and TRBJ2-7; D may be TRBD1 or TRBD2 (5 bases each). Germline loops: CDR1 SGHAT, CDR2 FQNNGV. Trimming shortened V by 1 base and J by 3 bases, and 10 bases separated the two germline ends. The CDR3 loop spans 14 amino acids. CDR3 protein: CASSLVGVRYEQYF. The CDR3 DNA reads TGTGCCAGCAGCTTAGTGGGGGTTCGCTACGAGCAGTACTTC.